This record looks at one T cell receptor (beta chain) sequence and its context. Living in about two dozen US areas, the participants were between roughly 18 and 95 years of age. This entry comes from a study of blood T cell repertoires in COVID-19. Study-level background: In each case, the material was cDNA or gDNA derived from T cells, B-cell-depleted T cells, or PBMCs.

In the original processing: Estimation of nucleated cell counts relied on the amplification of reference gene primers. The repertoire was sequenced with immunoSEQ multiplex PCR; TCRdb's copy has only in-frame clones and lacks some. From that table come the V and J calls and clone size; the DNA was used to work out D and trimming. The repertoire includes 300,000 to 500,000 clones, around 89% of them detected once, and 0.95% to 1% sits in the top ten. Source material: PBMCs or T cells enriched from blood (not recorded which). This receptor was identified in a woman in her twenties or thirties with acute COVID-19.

The CDR3 is CASSLEGRYSPLHF. The CDR3 DNA reads as TGTGCCAGCAGCTTGGAGGGGCGGTATTCACCCCTCCACTTT. The chain is built from TRBV7-9 and TRBJ1-6, with TRBD1 as a possible D gene (5 bases). Germline CDR1 is SEHNR and CDR2 is FQNEAQ (reference sequence). The CDR3 is 14 amino acids. V was trimmed by 3 bases and J by 8 bases, leaving 11 bases between them.